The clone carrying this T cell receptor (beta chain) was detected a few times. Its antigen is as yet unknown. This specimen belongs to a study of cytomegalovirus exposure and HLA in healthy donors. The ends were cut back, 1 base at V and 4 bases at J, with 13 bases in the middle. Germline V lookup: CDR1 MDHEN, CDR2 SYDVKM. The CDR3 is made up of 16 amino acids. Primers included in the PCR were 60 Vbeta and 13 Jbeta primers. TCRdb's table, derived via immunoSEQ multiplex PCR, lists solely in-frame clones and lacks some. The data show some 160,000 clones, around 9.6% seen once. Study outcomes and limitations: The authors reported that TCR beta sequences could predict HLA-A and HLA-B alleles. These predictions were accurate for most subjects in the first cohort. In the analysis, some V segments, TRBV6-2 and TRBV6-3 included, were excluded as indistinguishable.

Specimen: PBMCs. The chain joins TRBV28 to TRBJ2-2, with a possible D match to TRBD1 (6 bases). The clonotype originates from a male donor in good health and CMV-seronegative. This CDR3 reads CASSLYSGVGTGELFF. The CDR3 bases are TGTGCCAGCAGTTTATATTCAGGGGTAGGCACCGGGGAGCTGTTTTTT.